This T cell receptor beta chain was sequenced in a study of shared clonotypes between healthy human individuals (dated by TCRdb to the early 2020s). A note on the overall study: The cohort comprised a couple of women and three men aged 18 to 49 years. Per donor, three plates each were used for CD4 naive and CD4 memory, two for CD8 naive, and one for CD8 memory. To increase sequencing depth and limit assay-specific biases, different laboratories used diverse techniques to prepare libraries and sequence TCR repertoires. The study deeply sequenced blood TCR repertoires of about 5 healthy adults to estimate repertoire size and the extent of clonotype sharing between individuals. Between about 0.94 and 8.9 billion PBMCs per donor were obtained by leukapheresis. What the study reported, not specific to this receptor: Clonotypes shared by all four sorted-subset donors showed higher generation probabilities than non-shared clonotypes. Only blood was sampled, and tissue TCR repertoires likely differ from those in blood. Estimated clonotype richness was generally larger for naive than for memory subsets. Pairwise subsampling led to the expectation that sequencing depth would affect the degree of clonotype sharing among donors. Roughly 5.2% of naive CD4, approximately 3.7% of naive CD8, roughly 2.5% of memory CD4, and approximately 0.4% of memory CD8 clonotypes were shared across a few donors. The small number of donors limited the genetic and exposure-history diversity represented. Rarefaction of sorted-subset datasets indicated incomplete sequencing despite the large sequencing depth.

CD8 naive samples consisted of CD45RO-negative cells that were positively selected for CCR7, yielding a CD45RA+CCR7+ population without TemRA cells. Healthy HIV-negative adults with no recently reported acute infections or vaccinations were included as donors. Every donor was a Caucasian adult living in Nashville, Tennessee, USA. After blood collection by leukapheresis, PBMCs were isolated using Ficoll-Histopaque density gradient centrifugation and then cryopreserved in the vapor phase of liquid nitrogen. Analytical flow cytometry was used to check the purity and quantity of each magnetically sorted T cell population. Genomic DNA was isolated from every sorted fraction and measured by UV absorbance on a Nanodrop 2000c. Using the deep immunoSEQ assay, TCR CDR3 regions were amplified from genomic DNA by multiplex PCR. Genomic DNA extracted from each cell subset was distributed evenly over all wells of several immunoSEQ 96-well plates, and each plate served as one replicate. For sorted subsets, 150 to 200 ng genomic DNA, equal to 30,000 to 35,000 T cell genomes, was loaded into each replicate PCR. The purified libraries were quantified using a Qubit 3.0 fluorometer, sized with a Bioanalyzer 2100, and then quantified again using the KAPA Library Quantification kit. Each immunoSEQ 96-well plate was sequenced on its own single-read 150-cycle Illumina NextSeq 550 flow cell. In the authors' own workflow: The immunoSEQ output contained only junctional sequences without quality scores, so filtering could not match that applied to full-length reads. Sequences were annotated with PyIR, a Python wrapper for IgBLAST v1.9, and V/J genes and CDR3 were assigned using IMGT germline references. Reads were filtered out if the reads had weak V/J assignments (E-value above 1e-6), no CDR3, stop codons, out-of-frame junctions, or ambiguous translated residues. V3J clonotypes were defined by identical inferred V gene, J gene, and CDR3 amino acid sequence. To compute the percentage overlap between repertoires, the number of shared unique clonotypes was divided by the size of the smaller repertoire. Richness of each repertoire was evaluated using RTK rarefaction, the Chao1 estimator, and Recon v2.1 estimates of unobserved clonotypes. OLGA was used to compute generation probabilities for all TCRbeta clonotypes that the gDNA method yielded from several donors. This immuneACCESS table, as held by TCRdb, lists in-frame sequences with V and J called but not all clones. Of the missing ones, under half trace to an unresolved V gene in checked studies; the others have no known cause. The V and J calls and clone size are taken from that table; D and trimming were inferred from the DNA. The sample contains roughly 2 million clones, roughly 94% of them found a single time. The ten top clones hold roughly 1.1% of the sample.

This clone appeared once. The antigen it binds to is not known. Per-nucleotide qualities are absent, and no much larger clonotype sits a single base away. Its CDR3 holds 21 amino acids, cysteine through phenylalanine. Kept here is only the CDR3 DNA, which spans 63 bases and is read in frame from base 1. Trimming removed 3 bases from V and 2 bases from J; the gene matches leave 16 bases unexplained. Per the germline V gene, LGHNA is the CDR1 and YNFKEQ is the CDR2. This sequence uses TRBV4-2 and TRBJ2-3; 14 of the junction bases match TRBD2. The clonotype was recovered from a man between 18 and 35 years old in good health. Sequenced input: naive CD8+ T cells sorted from blood. The sample's cell subset or site, from its label and the paper: CD45RA+CCR7+. In nucleotides, the sequence is TGTGCCAGCAGCCATGAATCGGGACTAGCGGGGGAGATCTACAACACAGATACGCAGTATTTT. The encoded protein is CASSHESGLAGEIYNTDTQYF.